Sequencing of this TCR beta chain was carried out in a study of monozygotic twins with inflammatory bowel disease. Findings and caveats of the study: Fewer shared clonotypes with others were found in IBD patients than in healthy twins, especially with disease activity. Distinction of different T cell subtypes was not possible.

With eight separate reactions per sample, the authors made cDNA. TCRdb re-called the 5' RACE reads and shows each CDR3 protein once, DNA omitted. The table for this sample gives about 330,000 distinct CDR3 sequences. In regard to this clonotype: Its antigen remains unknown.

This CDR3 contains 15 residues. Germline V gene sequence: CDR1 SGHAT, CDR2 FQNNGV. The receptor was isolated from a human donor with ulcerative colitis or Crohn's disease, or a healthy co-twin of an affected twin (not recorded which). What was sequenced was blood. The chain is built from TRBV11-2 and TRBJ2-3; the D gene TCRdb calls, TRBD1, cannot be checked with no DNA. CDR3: CASSRPGGETDTQYF.